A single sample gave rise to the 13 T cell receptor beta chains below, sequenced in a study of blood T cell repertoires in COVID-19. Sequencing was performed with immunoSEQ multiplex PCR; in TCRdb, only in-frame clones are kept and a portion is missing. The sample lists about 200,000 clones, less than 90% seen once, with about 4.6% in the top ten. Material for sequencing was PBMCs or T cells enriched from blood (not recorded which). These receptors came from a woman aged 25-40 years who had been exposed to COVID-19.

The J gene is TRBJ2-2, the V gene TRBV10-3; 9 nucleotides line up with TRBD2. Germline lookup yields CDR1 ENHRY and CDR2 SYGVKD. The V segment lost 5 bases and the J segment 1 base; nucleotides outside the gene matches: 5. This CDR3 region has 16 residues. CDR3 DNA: TGTGCCATCAGTTATGTAGCGGGGGAGAACACCGGGGAGCTGTTTTTT. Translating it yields CAISYVAGENTGELFF.

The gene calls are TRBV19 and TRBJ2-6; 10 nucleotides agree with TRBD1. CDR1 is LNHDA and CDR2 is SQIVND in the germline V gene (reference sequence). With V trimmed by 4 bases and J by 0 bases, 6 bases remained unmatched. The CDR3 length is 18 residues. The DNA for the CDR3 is TGTGCCAGTAGTACCCTGACAGGGGGCTTCTCTGGGGCCAACGTCCTGACTTTC. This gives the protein CASSTLTGGFSGANVLTF.

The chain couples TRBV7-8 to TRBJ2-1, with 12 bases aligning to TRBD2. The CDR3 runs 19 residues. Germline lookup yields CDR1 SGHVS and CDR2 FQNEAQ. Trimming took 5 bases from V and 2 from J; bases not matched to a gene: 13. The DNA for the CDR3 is TGTGCCAGCAGCCCTACCTGGGCTAGCGGGGGGGTAACCTACAATGAGCAGTTCTTC. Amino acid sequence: CASSPTWASGGVTYNEQFF. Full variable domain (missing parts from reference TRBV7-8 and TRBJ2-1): GAGVSQSPRYKVAKRGQDVALRCDPISGHVSLFWYQQALGQGPEFLTYFQNEAQLDKSGLPSDRFFAERPEGSVSTLKIQRTQQEDSAVYLCASSPTWASGGVTYNEQFFGPGTRLTVL.

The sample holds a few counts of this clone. The CDR3 DNA sequence: TGTGCCAGCAGCACACAGGCCCGGTCGAACACCGGGGAGCTGTTTTTT. Protein: CASSTQARSNTGELFF. This rearrangement joins TRBV28 to TRBJ2-2, with D perhaps matching TRBD1 (5 bases). V lost 6 bases and J lost 0, with 14 bases in between. This CDR3 is 16 amino acids long. Looked up from germline, CDR1 is MDHEN and CDR2 is SYDVKM. Supplemented by reference TRBV28 and TRBJ2-2, the full variable domain reads DVKVTQSSRYLVKRTGEKVFLECVQDMDHENMFWYRQDPGLGLRLIYFSYDVKMKEKGDIPEGYSVSREKKERFSLILESASTNQTSMYLCASSTQARSNTGELFFGEGSRLTVL.

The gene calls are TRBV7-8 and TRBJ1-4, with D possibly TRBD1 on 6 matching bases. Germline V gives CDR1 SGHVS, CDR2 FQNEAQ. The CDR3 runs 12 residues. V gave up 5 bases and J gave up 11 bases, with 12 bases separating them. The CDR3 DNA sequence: TGTGCCAGCAGCCCCCAGGGGCTGAAACTGTTTTTT. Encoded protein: CASSPQGLKLFF.

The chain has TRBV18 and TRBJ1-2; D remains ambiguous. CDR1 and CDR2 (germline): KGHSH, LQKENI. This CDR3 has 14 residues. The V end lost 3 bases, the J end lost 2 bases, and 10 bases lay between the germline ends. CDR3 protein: CASSPTTYNYGYTF. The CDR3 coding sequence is TGTGCCAGCTCACCGACGACATACAACTATGGCTACACCTTC. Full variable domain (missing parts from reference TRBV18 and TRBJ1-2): NAGVMQNPRHLVRRRGQEARLRCSPMKGHSHVYWYRQLPEEGLKFMVYLQKENIIDESGMPKERFSAEFPKEGPSILRIQQVVRGDSAAYFCASSPTTYNYGYTFGSGTRLTVV.

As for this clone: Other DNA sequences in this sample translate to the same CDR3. CDR3 protein: CAWSVLAGGNSPLHF. In nucleotides, the CDR3 is TGTGCCTGGAGTGTACTGGCAGGGGGTAATTCACCCCTCCACTTT. This chain uses TRBV30 with TRBJ1-6; 7 bases are a match to TRBD1. From germline, CDR1 is GTSNPN and CDR2 SVGIG (reference sequence). The CDR3 is 15 residues long. The ends lost 0 bases at V and 6 bases at J; junction bases unmatched: 5.

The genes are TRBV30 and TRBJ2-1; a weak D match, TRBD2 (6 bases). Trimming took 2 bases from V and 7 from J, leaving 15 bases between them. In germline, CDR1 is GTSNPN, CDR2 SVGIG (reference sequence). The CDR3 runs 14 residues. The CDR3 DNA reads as TGTGCCTGGAGTTTCGTCGGGGGTAAGAATGAGCAGTTCTTC. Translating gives CAWSFVGGKNEQFF. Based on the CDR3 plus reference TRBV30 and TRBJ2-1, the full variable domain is SQTIHQWPATLVQPVGSPLSLECTVEGTSNPNLYWYRQAAGRGLQLLFYSVGIGQISSEVPQNLSASRPQDRQFILSSKKLLLSDSGFYLCAWSFVGGKNEQFFGPGTRLTVL.

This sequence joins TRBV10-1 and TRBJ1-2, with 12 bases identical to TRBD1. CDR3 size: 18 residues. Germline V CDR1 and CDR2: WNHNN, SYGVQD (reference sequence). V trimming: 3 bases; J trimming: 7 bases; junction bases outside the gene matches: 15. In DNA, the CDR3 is TGCGCCAGCAGTGACCCCAGGGGGGGGACAGGGGGCGACCCTGGCTACACCTTC. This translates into CASSDPRGGTGGDPGYTF.

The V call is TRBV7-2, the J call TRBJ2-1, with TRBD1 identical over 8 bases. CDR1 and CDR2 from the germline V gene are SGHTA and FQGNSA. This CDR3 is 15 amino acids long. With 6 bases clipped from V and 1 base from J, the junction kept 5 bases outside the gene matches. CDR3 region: CASSSDRGSYNEQFF. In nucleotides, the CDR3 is TGTGCCAGCAGTTCAGACAGGGGATCCTACAATGAGCAGTTCTTC.

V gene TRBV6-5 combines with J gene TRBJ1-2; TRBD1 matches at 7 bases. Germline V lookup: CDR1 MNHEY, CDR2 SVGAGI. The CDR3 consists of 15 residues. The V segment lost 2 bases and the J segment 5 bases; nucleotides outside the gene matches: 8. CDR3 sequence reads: CASSYARGAMYGYTF. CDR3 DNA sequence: TGTGCCAGCAGTTACGCCAGGGGGGCGATGTATGGCTACACCTTC.

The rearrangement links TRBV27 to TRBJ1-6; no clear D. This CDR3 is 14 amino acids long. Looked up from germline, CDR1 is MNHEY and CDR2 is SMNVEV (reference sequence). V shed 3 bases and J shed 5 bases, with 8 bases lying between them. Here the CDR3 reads CASSFFRDNSPLHF. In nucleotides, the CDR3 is TGTGCCAGCAGTTTTTTCCGAGATAATTCACCCCTCCACTTT.

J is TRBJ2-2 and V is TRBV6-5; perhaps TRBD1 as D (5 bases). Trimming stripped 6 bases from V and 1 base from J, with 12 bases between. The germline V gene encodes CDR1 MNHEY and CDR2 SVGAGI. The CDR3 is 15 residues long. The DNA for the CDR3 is TGTGCCAGCAGAAAGGGGAATCAGAACACCGGGGAGCTGTTTTTT. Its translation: CASRKGNQNTGELFF.